Below, one T cell receptor (beta chain) is given with its context. The use of a sample-barcoded 5' primer and a J-beta primer mix characterized a second PCR of 7 to 11 cycles. TCRdb fed the 5' RACE reads into MiXCR, producing one record per CDR3 protein. The repertoire holds under 2 million distinct CDR3 sequences, with about 35% as singletons. The data stem from a study of blood T cells in healthy people across ages. Study details: Roughly one uniquely barcoded beta molecule per two T cells was captured.

Germline V lookup: CDR1 ENHRY, CDR2 SYGVKD. There are 13 residues in the CDR3. Trimming removed 9 bases at V and 3 bases at J, with 13 bases between. The study drew donors from healthy Caucasian individuals in Russia aged about 6 to 95. The receptor comes from a woman in her thirties in good health. The V call is TRBV10-3, the J call TRBJ2-3; no clear D. Material for sequencing was blood. The CDR3 DNA follows: TGTGCCATACAGCGAGGTGAGACAGATACGCAGTATTTT. Residues: CAIQRGETDTQYF.